This T cell receptor (beta chain) came from a study of graft-versus-host responses after intestinal transplantation. Study as a whole: Isolated intestinal, liver-intestinal, or multivisceral transplants had been given to the recipients. Anti-thymocyte globulin induction, then tacrolimus and steroids for around 3 years, went to all recipients. Points from the study as a whole: Across patients carrying graft-donor T cell macrochimerism, allografts held high graft-versus-host to host-versus-graft clonal ratios. Some GvH clones were seen earlier in gut or blood, suggesting intestinal origin.

Regarding this clone: Its antigen is unidentified.

Generated by immunoSEQ multiplex PCR, the TCRdb table keeps only in-frame clones and is missing some. The table shows tens of thousands of clones, with 91% occurring only once. The germline CDR1 and CDR2 sequences are SGDLS and YYNGEE. V lost 0 bases and J lost 3; bases outside the gene matches: 5. This CDR3 has 16 amino acids. The rearrangement joins TRBV9 to TRBJ2-1, with TRBD2 matching over 8 bases. The sequences come from unstimulated CD4+ T cells sorted from spleen or lymph node cells, collected before intestinal transplant. The sequence was obtained from a human donor who received an intestinal transplant. The CDR3, as DNA: TGTGCCAGCAGCGTAGCTCCGAGCGGGGGCTACAATGAGCAGTTCTTC. Encoded protein: CASSVAPSGGYNEQFF.